These 32 T cell receptor beta chains were sequenced from one sample in a study of siplizumab effects on memory and regulatory T cells. Libraries were prepared by immunoSEQ multiplex PCR; TCRdb keeps only in-frame clonotypes and omits some of them. The table shows over 60,000 clones, with about 89% occurring only once. Sequenced input: CD8+ T cells sorted from blood. The receptors here all came from a human donor in good health.

The chain is built from TRBV27 and TRBJ1-2; weak D call: TRBD1 (6 bases). This CDR3 contains 15 residues. V lost 4 bases and J lost 4, with 16 bases in between. The germline V gene encodes CDR1 MNHEY and CDR2 SMNVEV (reference sequence). CDR3 residues: CASSSLSTGCYGYTF. The CDR3, as DNA: TGTGCCAGCAGTTCCCTTTCGACAGGATGCTATGGCTACACCTTC.

V gene TRBV6-5 combines with J gene TRBJ2-7; 9 nucleotides match TRBD1. The V gene end was trimmed by 2 bases and the J gene end by 5 bases; junction bases not matched to a gene: 7. Germline lookup yields CDR1 MNHEY and CDR2 SVGAGI. The CDR3 runs to 15 residues. CDR3 residues: CASSYLTGGDDEQYF. The CDR3 nucleotides read TGTGCCAGCAGTTACCTTACAGGGGGCGACGACGAGCAGTACTTC.

CDR3 sequence: CASSLGDRGPTGELFF. CDR3 DNA sequence: TGTGCCAGCAGCTTGGGGGACAGGGGGCCGACCGGGGAGCTGTTTTTT. This chain links TRBV5-4 with TRBJ2-2, with TRBD1 identical over 12 bases. The length of the CDR3 is 16 residues. V was clipped by 0 bases and J by 5 bases; unmatched bases: 2. Germline lookup yields CDR1 SGHNT and CDR2 YYREEE (reference sequence).

This chain connects TRBV6-6 to TRBJ2-7; no definite D call. The germline V gene has CDR1 MNHNY and CDR2 SVGAGI (reference sequence). Trimming took off 2 bases at V and 3 bases at J, with 17 bases between the two ends. The CDR3 loop spans 16 amino acids. CDR3 sequence reads: CASSYTVSSSGYEQYF. For the CDR3, the DNA is TGTGCCAGCAGTTACACAGTTTCCTCTAGTGGCTACGAGCAGTACTTC.

The chain is built from TRBV6-4 and TRBJ2-2; maybe TRBD1 (5 bases). Trimming took off 3 bases at V and 5 bases at J, with 16 bases between the two ends. Germline CDR1 and CDR2: MRHNA and SNTAGT. The CDR3 sequence is 16 residues long. The CDR3 here is CASSEFGLGATGELFF. CDR3 sequence (DNA): TGTGCCAGCAGTGAGTTTGGTCTAGGGGCGACCGGGGAGCTGTTTTTT.

Only one count was recorded for this clone. This chain connects TRBV27 to TRBJ2-2; D not certain. Germline values: CDR1 MNHEY, CDR2 SMNVEV (reference sequence). V was clipped by 2 bases and J by 0 bases, with 13 bases between them. The CDR3 sequence is 17 residues long. For the CDR3, the DNA is TGTGCCAGCAGTTTAGGACGAGGCTTCCCGAACACCGGGGAGCTGTTTTTT. This encodes CASSLGRGFPNTGELFF.

The gene calls are TRBV5-4 and TRBJ2-7; D perhaps matches TRBD2 (7 bases). The CDR3 is 15 amino acids. The germline V gene has CDR1 SGHNT and CDR2 YYREEE (reference sequence). The germline V and J ends were trimmed by 2 bases and 6 bases, with 18 bases remaining between them. CDR3 region: CASSFHPGEGGEQYF. The CDR3 region has the DNA TGTGCCAGCAGCTTTCATCCAGGGGAGGGTGGCGAGCAGTACTTC.

This clone was seen more than once but under ten times. DNA for the CDR3: TGCGCCAGCAGCTTGGCTGGACAGGGGGTCTACGAGCAGTACTTC. Its translation is CASSLAGQGVYEQYF. This chain links TRBV5-1 with TRBJ2-7; TRBD1 matches 10 bases. The CDR3 runs to 15 residues. CDR1 is SGHRS and CDR2 is YFSETQ in the germline V gene. With 0 bases clipped from V and 3 bases from J, the junction kept 3 bases outside the gene matches. The whole variable domain, remainder taken from reference TRBV5-1 and TRBJ2-7, is KAGVTQTPRYLIKTRGQQVTLSCSPISGHRSVSWYQQTPGQGLQFLFEYFSETQRNKGNFPGRFSGRQFSNSRSEMNVSTLELGDSALYLCASSLAGQGVYEQYFGPGTRLTVT.

This clone appeared a few times. This chain links TRBV9 with TRBJ1-1; no clear D gene. The V end was cut by 5 bases, the J end by 7 bases, with 9 bases between. CDR3 length equals 11 residues. Germline assignment: CDR1 SGDLS and CDR2 YYNGEE. CDR3 nucleotide sequence: TGTGCCAGCAGTTCGGGAGATGAAGCTTTCTTT. This codes for CASSSGDEAFF.

As regards this clone: One end of the junction fails to match germline, which may point to a read error. The V gene is TRBV5-1, the J gene TRBJ2-5; a possible D gene is TRBD2 (5 bases). The germline gives CDR1 SGHRS, CDR2 YFSETQ. CDR3 length equals 13 residues. In DNA, the CDR3 is TGCGCCAGCAGCTCCGGACTGCAAGGGACCCAGTACTTC. Translated, it gives CASSSGLQGTQYF.

This sequence joins TRBV15 and TRBJ2-7, with D possibly being TRBD1 (6 bases). Germline assignment: CDR1 LNHNV and CDR2 YYDKDF (reference sequence). CDR3 size: 14 residues. V was trimmed by 4 bases and J by 6 bases, leaving 16 bases between them. The CDR3 loop reads CATSTRTGLSEQYF. As DNA, the CDR3 is TGTGCCACCAGCACTCGTACAGGGTTAAGCGAGCAGTACTTC.

This chain uses TRBV27 with TRBJ1-2; perhaps TRBD1 as D (5 bases). The V end was cut by 3 bases, the J end by 0 bases, with 11 bases between. The CDR3 has 15 residues. Germline-derived CDR1 and CDR2 are MNHEY and SMNVEV (reference sequence). The CDR3 loop is CASSLDNGANYGYTF. The CDR3 DNA reads as TGTGCCAGCAGTTTGGACAACGGAGCTAACTATGGCTACACCTTC.

This clone was picked up one time. The chain couples TRBV7-9 to TRBJ2-7; the D gene is possibly TRBD1 (7 bases). Germline values: CDR1 SEHNR, CDR2 FQNEAQ (reference sequence). The V and J ends lost 5 bases and 2 bases respectively, with 16 bases between them. This CDR3 spans 15 amino acids. CDR3 loop: CASSPQGGDPYEQYF. The CDR3 DNA reads as TGTGCCAGCAGCCCCCAGGGGGGAGATCCCTACGAGCAGTACTTC.

CDR3 in DNA: TGTGCCAGTAGCCTGTCCTCTGAGGGTTTTGGTGAGCAGTTCTTC. The encoded protein is CASSLSSEGFGEQFF. The chain is built from TRBV19 and TRBJ2-1, with a tentative D call TRBD2 (5 bases). V was trimmed by 6 bases and J by 9 bases, leaving 21 bases between them. The CDR3 extends over 15 amino acids. Germline loops: CDR1 LNHDA, CDR2 SQIVND (reference sequence).

The chain links TRBV15 to TRBJ1-4; D is unclear. This CDR3 is 11 amino acids long. Germline V gene sequence: CDR1 LNHNV, CDR2 YYDKDF (reference sequence). V lost 0 bases and J lost 8, with 1 base in between. The CDR3 nucleotides are TGTGCCACCAGCAGAGAAGAAAAACTGTTTTTT. This gives the protein CATSREEKLFF.

The chain carries TRBV7-3 and TRBJ1-5; D is unresolved. V was clipped by 5 bases and J by 0 bases, with 17 bases between them. CDR1 is SGHTA, CDR2 FQGTGA, per germline. The CDR3 extends over 17 amino acids. CDR3: CASSTRRIPCSNQPQHF. CDR3 nucleotide sequence: TGTGCCAGCAGCACACGACGGATTCCATGTAGCAATCAGCCCCAGCATTTT. The full variable domain, completed using reference TRBV7-3 and TRBJ1-5, is GAGVSQTPSNKVTEKGKYVELRCDPISGHTALYWYRQSLGQGPEFLIYFQGTGAADDSGLPNDRFFAVRPEGSVSTLKIQRTERGDSAVYLCASSTRRIPCSNQPQHFGDGTRLSIL.

The chain recombines TRBV7-6 with TRBJ2-1; maybe TRBD2 (6 bases). The V gene's germline CDR1 is SGHVS and CDR2 FNYEAQ. CDR3 length: 18 residues. The V end lost 2 bases, the J end lost 4 bases, and 21 bases lay between the germline ends. DNA for the CDR3: TGTGCCAGCAGCTTAAGTAGCGGCCGGGGTCTACCTTACAATGAGCAGTTCTTC. Translation: CASSLSSGRGLPYNEQFF.

This clone occurred once. The chain employs TRBV9 and TRBJ1-2; 8 nucleotides agree with TRBD1. After removal of 3 bases from V and 2 bases from J, the junction contained 0 bases not matched to a gene. The CDR3 length is 13 residues. From germline, CDR1 is SGDLS and CDR2 YYNGEE. The CDR3 loop is CASSGTGNYGYTF. CDR3 nucleotides: TGTGCCAGCAGCGGGACAGGGAACTATGGCTACACCTTC.

J is TRBJ2-7 and V is TRBV21-1; TRBD1, the table's D call, lacks a check against the DNA. TRBV21-1 is a pseudogene locus. This CDR3 spans 13 amino acids. CDR3 coding DNA: TGTGCCAGCAGCAAAAATGCCACATACGAGCAGTACTTC. Protein sequence: CASSKNATYEQYF.

The V gene is TRBV2, the J gene TRBJ2-3; D might be TRBD2 (5 bases). This CDR3 is built from 15 residues. Per germline, CDR1 SNHLY and CDR2 FYNNEI. The germline V and J ends were trimmed by 2 bases and 3 bases, with 12 bases remaining between them. The CDR3 protein is CASSEMAGETDTQYF. CDR3 DNA: TGTGCCAGCAGTGAAATGGCGGGTGAAACAGATACGCAGTATTTT. The variable domain in full, completed from reference TRBV2 and TRBJ2-3, reads EPEVTQTPSHQVTQMGQEVILRCVPISNHLYFYWYRQILGQKVEFLVSFYNNEISEKSEIFDDQFSVERPDGSNFTLKIRSTKLEDSAMYFCASSEMAGETDTQYFGPGTRLTVL.

The chain carries TRBV6-6 and TRBJ2-7; TRBD1 matches 7 bases. Germline V CDR1 and CDR2: MNHNY, SVGAGI (reference sequence). The junction had 8 bases not matched to a gene; V was cut back by 7 bases and J by 2 bases. The CDR3 contains 14 residues. CDR3 bases: TGTGCCAGCACCGAGCCAGGGGGAACCTACGAGCAGTACTTC. Its protein is CASTEPGGTYEQYF.

A single count supports this clone. This chain joins TRBV14 and TRBJ2-1; no reliable D call. The CDR3 consists of 14 residues. V was cut by 1 base and J by 4 bases, with 8 bases left in between. Germline assignment: CDR1 SGHDN and CDR2 FVKESK. The CDR3 DNA is TGTGCCAGCAGCCAAGCACAGATGTACAATGAGCAGTTCTTC. It is translated as CASSQAQMYNEQFF.

J is TRBJ2-7 and V is TRBV16; a possible D gene is TRBD1 (5 bases). The CDR3 totals 14 residues. Germline V lookup: CDR1 KGHSY, CDR2 FQNENV. The V end lost 5 bases, the J end lost 0 bases, and 11 bases lay between the germline ends. For the CDR3, the DNA is TGTGCCAGCAGCGTAAGGGGATACTCCTACGAGCAGTACTTC. Translation: CASSVRGYSYEQYF.

V gene TRBV5-1 combines with J gene TRBJ1-3; weak D call: TRBD1 (5 bases). The CDR3 length is 18 residues. The V gene's germline CDR1 is SGHRS and CDR2 YFSETQ. Trimming removed 1 base from V and 4 bases from J, with 21 bases in between. The CDR3 sequence is CASSLQPARTSRGNTIYF. The DNA for the CDR3 is TGCGCCAGCAGCTTGCAGCCCGCAAGGACATCAAGGGGAAACACCATATATTTT.

This sequence joins TRBV7-6 and TRBJ2-7; D might be TRBD2 (5 bases). The CDR3 covers 15 residues. V dropped 5 bases and J dropped 3 bases, with 17 bases sitting between them. Germline CDR1 reads SGHVS; CDR2 reads FNYEAQ. CDR3 DNA sequence: TGTGCCAGCAGCCCCTACCTGGCCAGCGGCTACGAGCAGTACTTC. This translates into CASSPYLASGYEQYF.

This chain joins TRBV5-4 and TRBJ2-1, with TRBD2 matching over 11 bases. The CDR3 runs to 16 residues. V gave up 0 bases and J gave up 6 bases; unmatched junction bases: 5. In germline, CDR1 is SGHNT, CDR2 YYREEE (reference sequence). In DNA form, the CDR3 reads TGTGCCAGCAGCTTGGAGGCTAGCGGGAGGCGCAATGAGCAGTTCTTC. It yields the protein CASSLEASGRRNEQFF.

The chain uses TRBV27 and TRBJ2-3; no clear D gene. The V end was cut by 3 bases, the J end by 1 base, with 5 bases between. The germline V gene has CDR1 MNHEY and CDR2 SMNVEV (reference sequence). The CDR3 has 13 residues. DNA of the CDR3: TGTGCCAGCAGTTTCTTAGGCACAGATACGCAGTATTTT. It codes for CASSFLGTDTQYF.

The chain links TRBV7-2 to TRBJ2-7; the D is unclear. The CDR3 length is 12 residues. CDR1 and CDR2 from the germline V gene are SGHTA and FQGNSA. The V and J ends lost 1 base and 6 bases respectively, with 7 bases between them. CDR3 residues: CASSLGLGEQYF. CDR3 sequence (DNA): TGTGCCAGCAGCTTAGGTTTGGGCGAGCAGTACTTC.

This chain joins TRBV18 and TRBJ2-3; 8 bases agree with TRBD2. Germline values: CDR1 KGHSH, CDR2 LQKENI. The CDR3 is 15 amino acids. With V trimmed by 2 bases and J by 6 bases, 7 bases remained unmatched. CDR3 bases: TGTGCCAGCTCACCAAAGCGGGGGTCTTGGGATACGCAGTATTTT. Protein sequence: CASSPKRGSWDTQYF. The full variable domain, with the rest looked up from reference TRBV18 and TRBJ2-3, is NAGVMQNPRHLVRRRGQEARLRCSPMKGHSHVYWYRQLPEEGLKFMVYLQKENIIDESGMPKERFSAEFPKEGPSILRIQQVVRGDSAAYFCASSPKRGSWDTQYFGPGTRLTVL.

The chain couples TRBV30 to TRBJ2-7; 9 nucleotides match TRBD2. V lost 4 bases to trimming and J lost 5 bases; unmatched junction nucleotides: 12. Germline V gene sequence: CDR1 GTSNPN, CDR2 SVGIG (reference sequence). The CDR3 is made up of 15 amino acids. The CDR3 spells CAWTDGAGGPDEQYF. Here the CDR3 DNA reads TGTGCCTGGACCGACGGGGCGGGAGGGCCAGACGAGCAGTACTTC.

Notes on this clone: The DNA is omitted, as the CDR3 cannot be located on it reliably, and the CDR3 follows TCRdb's listing. CDR3 loop: CASSSTLGLYNEQFF. The chain has TRBV7-9 and TRBJ2-1; the table gives TRBD2 as D, unverified against the DNA. CDR1 is SEHNR, CDR2 FQNEAQ, per germline (reference sequence). The CDR3 is 15 residues long, ends included.

The chain combines TRBV27 with TRBJ2-6; D not certain. The germline gives CDR1 MNHEY, CDR2 SMNVEV (reference sequence). V lost 6 bases, J lost 0 bases, and 6 bases lay in between. The CDR3 contains 14 residues. The CDR3 DNA sequence: TGTGCCAGCAGCAGGATCTCTGGGGCCAACGTCCTGACTTTC. Translating it yields CASSRISGANVLTF.